This TCR beta chain was documented in a study of T cell changes during pregnancy in multiple sclerosis. V was shortened by 4 bases and J by 5 bases, with 11 bases between the two germline ends. The germline V gene encodes CDR1 GTSNPN and CDR2 SVGIG (reference sequence). The CDR3 spans 12 residues. The protocol was immunoSEQ multiplex PCR, while the TCRdb copy is restricted to in-frame clones and leaves out a portion. There are tens of thousands of clones in the sample; 92% occur only once, and over 1.1% lies in the top ten. The TCR sequence derives from a female donor with multiple sclerosis, enrolled in a pregnancy study. The material was peripheral blood, obtained after pregnancy. This chain connects TRBV30 to TRBJ1-1, with D tentatively TRBD1 (6 bases). The CDR3 bases are TGTGCCTGGATATGGGGGCGAACTGAAGCTTTCTTT. It specifies CAWIWGRTEAFF.